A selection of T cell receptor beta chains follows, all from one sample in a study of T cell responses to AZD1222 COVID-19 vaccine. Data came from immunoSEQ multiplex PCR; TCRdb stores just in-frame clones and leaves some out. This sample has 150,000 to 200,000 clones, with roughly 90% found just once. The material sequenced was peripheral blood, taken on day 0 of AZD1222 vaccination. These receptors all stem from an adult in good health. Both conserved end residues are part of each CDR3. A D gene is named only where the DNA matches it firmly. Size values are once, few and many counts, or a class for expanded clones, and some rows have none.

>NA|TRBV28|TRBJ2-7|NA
TGTGCCAGCAGAAAGGGGGGGCTGGTTTGGGAGCAGTACTTC
CASRKGGLVWEQYF
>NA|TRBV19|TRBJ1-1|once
TGTGCCAGTAGTATGGGGGCAGGCACTGAAGCTTTCTTT
CASSMGAGTEAFF
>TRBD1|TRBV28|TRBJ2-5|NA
TGTGCCAGCAGTTTACCCGGGACAGGGGGTACCCAGTACTTC
CASSLPGTGGTQYF
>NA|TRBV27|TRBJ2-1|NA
TGTGCCAGCAGTTCACCAGCTTTATACACCTACAATGAGCAGTTCTTC
CASSSPALYTYNEQFF
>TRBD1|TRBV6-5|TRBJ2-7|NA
TGTGCCAGCCGCCCCCCGACAGGGGGCTACGAGCAGTACTTC
CASRPPTGGYEQYF
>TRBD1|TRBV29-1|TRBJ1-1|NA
TGCAGCGTTGATGACAGGGAGGGGGGGCAAGTGAACACTGAAGCTTTCTTT
CSVDDREGGQVNTEAFF
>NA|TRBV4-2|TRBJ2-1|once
TGTGCCAGCAGCCAAGGACTACTAAGCTCCTACAATGAGCAGTTCTTC
CASSQGLLSSYNEQFF
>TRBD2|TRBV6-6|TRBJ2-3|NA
TGTGCCAGCAGTTACCTTCGGGGGGGAGATACGCAGTATTTT
CASSYLRGGDTQYF
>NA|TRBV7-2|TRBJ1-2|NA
TGTGCCAGCAGTCCCGAGGCAGTACTGGGCACTGGCTACACCTTC
CASSPEAVLGTGYTF
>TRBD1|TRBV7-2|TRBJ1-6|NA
TGTGCCAGCAGCTCATTGTCCGGGACAGTAGCTTCTCATTCACCCCTCCACTTT
CASSSLSGTVASHSPLHF
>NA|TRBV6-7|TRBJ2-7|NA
TGTGCCAGCAGTTTCCTGGGACCGCGATTCTACGAGCAGTACTTC
CASSFLGPRFYEQYF
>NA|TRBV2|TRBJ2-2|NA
TGTGCCAGCAGAGCGGTTTTAAACACCGGGGAGCTGTTTTTT
CASRAVLNTGELFF
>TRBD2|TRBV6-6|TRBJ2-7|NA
TGTGCCAGCAGTAAGCGGGAGGGCTACGAGCAGTACTTC
CASSKREGYEQYF
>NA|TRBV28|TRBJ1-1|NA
TGTGCCAGCAGTTTGGTCGAGAACACTGAAGCTTTCTTT
CASSLVENTEAFF
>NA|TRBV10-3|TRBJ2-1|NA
TGTGCCATCAGTGAGATGTATAATGAGCAGTTCTTC
CAISEMYNEQFF
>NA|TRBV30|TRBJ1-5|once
TGTGCCTGGTCTCAGGGGTTACTCAATCAGCCCCAGCATTTT
CAWSQGLLNQPQHF
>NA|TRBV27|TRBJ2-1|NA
TGTGCCAGCAGTTTCCGGGGTGGGGATGAGCAGTTCTTC
CASSFRGGDEQFF
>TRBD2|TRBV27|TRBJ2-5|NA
TGTGCCAGCAGTTTGAGGCCGGGACTAGCGATACAAGAGACCCAGTACTTC
CASSLRPGLAIQETQYF
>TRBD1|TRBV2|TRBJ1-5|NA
TGTGCCAGCAGCCAAGGCCCGGGACAGGGGGTCCGGAACAGCAATCAGCCCCAGCATTTT
CASSQGPGQGVRNSNQPQHF
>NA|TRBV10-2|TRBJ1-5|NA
TGCGCCAGCAGTGAGGAAGGGTATCAGCCCCAGCATTTT
CASSEEGYQPQHF
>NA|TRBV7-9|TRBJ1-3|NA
TGTGCCAGCAGCTACGGGGAAAACACCATATATTTT
CASSYGENTIYF
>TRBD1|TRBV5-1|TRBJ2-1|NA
TGCGCCAGCAGCCTGACTCCTGGGACAGGCGACGGGCAGTTCTTC
CASSLTPGTGDGQFF
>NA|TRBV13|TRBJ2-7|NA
TGTGCCAGCAGCGACGATCCAGGTTACGAGCAGTACTTC
CASSDDPGYEQYF